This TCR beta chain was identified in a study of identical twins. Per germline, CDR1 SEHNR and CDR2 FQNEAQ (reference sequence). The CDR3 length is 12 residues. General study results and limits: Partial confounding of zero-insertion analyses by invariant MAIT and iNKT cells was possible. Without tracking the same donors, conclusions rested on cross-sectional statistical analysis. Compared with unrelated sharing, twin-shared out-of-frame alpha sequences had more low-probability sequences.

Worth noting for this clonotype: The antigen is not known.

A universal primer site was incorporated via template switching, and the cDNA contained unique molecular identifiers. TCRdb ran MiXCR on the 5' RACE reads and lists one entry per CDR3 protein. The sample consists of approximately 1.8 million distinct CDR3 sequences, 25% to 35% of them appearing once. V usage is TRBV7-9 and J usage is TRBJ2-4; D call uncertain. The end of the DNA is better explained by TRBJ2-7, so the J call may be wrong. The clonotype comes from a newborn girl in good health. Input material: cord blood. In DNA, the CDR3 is TGTGCCAGCAGCCTCCATTGGGACGAGCAGTACTTC. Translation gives CASSLHWDEQYF.